This T cell receptor (beta chain) emerged from a study of shared clonotypes between healthy human individuals. This CDR3 is 18 amino acids long. CDR1 and CDR2 (germline): KGHSH, LQKENI. V lost 3 bases and J lost 0; bases outside the gene matches: 12. Assay used: immunoSEQ multiplex PCR; TCRdb lists only in-frame clones, some missing. The sample has about 1.5 million clones, nearly 99% seen once. This sequence joins TRBV18 and TRBJ2-7; 9 bases are a match to TRBD2. What was sequenced was naive CD4+ T cells sorted from blood. The subset: CD45RA+ positively selected. The clonotype comes from a man aged 25 to 40 in good health. The CDR3 DNA is TGTGCCAGCTCACCGTTGACTAGCGGAGGACCCAACTCCTACGAGCAGTACTTC. Translation: CASSPLTSGGPNSYEQYF.